The entry below gives a single TCR beta chain sequence along with its context. These data come from a study of early T cells in non-severe SARS-CoV-2 infection. Overall study: Whole-blood bulk RNA, unsorted, was sequenced, and chains were unpaired.

In TCRdb, the 5' RACE reads were re-called with MiXCR into one record per CDR3 protein. The sample shows under 70,000 distinct CDR3 sequences, 14% to 15% of them seen only once. This TCR came from an adult who was a healthcare worker with PCR-confirmed SARS-CoV-2 infection or an uninfected control (not recorded which). Sequences were derived from whole blood, sampled at baseline.

CDR3 DNA: TGTGCCAGCAGAGTAACAGGGTCTGGGGCCAACGTCCTGACTTTC. Amino acids: CASRVTGSGANVLTF. This sequence joins TRBV6-2 or TRBV6-3 and TRBJ2-6, with a possible D match to TRBD1 (6 bases). Germline assignment: CDR1 MNHEY and CDR2 SVGEGT. V dropped 6 bases and J dropped 1 base, with 10 bases sitting between them. The CDR3 extends over 15 amino acids.